Presented here are 8 T cell receptor beta chains from one specimen sequenced in a study of cytomegalovirus exposure and HLA in healthy donors. The PCR had 60 Vbeta and 13 Jbeta primers. Sequencing used immunoSEQ multiplex PCR; TCRdb keeps in-frame clones, though not all of them. In the table there are tens of thousands of clones, about 72% of which are singletons. The sequencing input was PBMCs. The receptors here all came from a woman in her thirties or forties in good health and CMV-seropositive.

The chain recombines TRBV5-1 with TRBJ2-3; TRBD2 agrees at 10 bases. CDR1 and CDR2 (germline): SGHRS, YFSETQ. This CDR3 is 16 amino acids long. V shed 0 bases, J shed 4 bases, and the junction held 5 bases outside the gene matches. The CDR3, as DNA: TGCGCCAGCAGCTTGGGGACTAGCGGAGGCCCAGATACGCAGTATTTT. Protein: CASSLGTSGGPDTQYF.

The chain has TRBV15 and TRBJ1-5; tentatively, D is TRBD1 (5 bases). The CDR3 runs to 15 residues. V was pared by 5 bases and J by 5 bases, with 16 bases between. CDR1 LNHNV and CDR2 YYDKDF come from the germline V gene (reference sequence). This chain's CDR3 is CATSFRTKPDQPQHF. The CDR3, as DNA: TGTGCCACCAGCTTCCGGACAAAACCCGATCAGCCCCAGCATTTT.

The V gene is TRBV28, the J gene TRBJ2-4; a possible D gene is TRBD1 (6 bases). V lost 5 bases to trimming and J lost 6 bases, with 20 bases between them. The CDR3 is 16 residues long. In germline, CDR1 is MDHEN, CDR2 SYDVKM. The CDR3 DNA follows: TGTGCCAGCAGTCGAGGCGACAGGTTTATGGGAAACATTCAGTACTTC. Its protein product is CASSRGDRFMGNIQYF.

The rearrangement uses TRBV6-1 and TRBJ2-6; D is possibly TRBD1 (5 bases). The V gene lost 10 bases and the J gene lost 0 bases, with 13 bases spanning the gap. Germline V gene sequence: CDR1 MNHNS, CDR2 SASEGT. The CDR3 is 15 residues long. CDR3: CATTIQASGANVLTF. CDR3 sequence (DNA): TGTGCCACCACAATACAGGCCTCTGGGGCCAACGTCCTGACTTTC.

In this sample, this clone turned up once. The V and J genes are TRBV19 and TRBJ1-6; 10 bases line up with TRBD1. V shed 3 bases and J 5 bases; nucleotides not matched to a gene: 4. Germline-derived CDR1 and CDR2 are LNHDA and SQIVND (reference sequence). This CDR3 has 16 amino acids. The CDR3 here is CASSIFGTGDNSPLHF. CDR3 bases: TGTGCCAGTAGTATCTTCGGGACAGGGGATAATTCACCCCTCCACTTT.

This sequence joins TRBV30 and TRBJ1-5; D is ambiguous. The CDR3 totals 14 residues. Germline V lookup: CDR1 GTSNPN, CDR2 SVGIG (reference sequence). V was cut by 4 bases and J by 1 base, with 11 bases left in between. In nucleotides, the CDR3 is TGTGCCTGGAAAAGAGGGAACAGCAATCAGCCCCAGCATTTT. It translates to CAWKRGNSNQPQHF. Full variable domain (missing parts from reference TRBV30 and TRBJ1-5): SQTIHQWPATLVQPVGSPLSLECTVEGTSNPNLYWYRQAAGRGLQLLFYSVGIGQISSEVPQNLSASRPQDRQFILSSKKLLLSDSGFYLCAWKRGNSNQPQHFGDGTRLSIL.

The gene calls are TRBV30 and TRBJ1-6; TRBD1 is a possible D gene (5 bases). The CDR3 is made up of 13 amino acids. V was trimmed by 5 bases and J by 4 bases, leaving 9 bases between them. Germline assignment: CDR1 GTSNPN and CDR2 SVGIG (reference sequence). CDR3 sequence: CAWEGAYNSPLHF. DNA of the CDR3: TGTGCCTGGGAAGGGGCATATAATTCACCCCTCCACTTT.

The CDR3 sequence is CASTTHRGPYEQYF. As DNA, the CDR3 is TGTGCCAGCACGACCCACAGGGGTCCCTACGAGCAGTACTTC. The genes are TRBV6-5 and TRBJ2-7; 7 nucleotides align to TRBD1. Germline assignment: CDR1 MNHEY and CDR2 SVGAGI. Trimming at V came to 7 bases and at J to 2 bases, leaving 8 bases not matched to a gene. This CDR3 has 14 residues.